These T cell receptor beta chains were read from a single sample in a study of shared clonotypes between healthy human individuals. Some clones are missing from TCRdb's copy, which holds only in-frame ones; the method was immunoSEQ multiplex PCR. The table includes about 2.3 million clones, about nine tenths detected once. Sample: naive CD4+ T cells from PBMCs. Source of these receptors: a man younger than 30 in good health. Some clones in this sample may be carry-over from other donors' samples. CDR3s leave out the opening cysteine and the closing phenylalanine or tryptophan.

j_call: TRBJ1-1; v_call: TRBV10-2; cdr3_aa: ASRQGSTEAF
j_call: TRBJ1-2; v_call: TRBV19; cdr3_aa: ASSSDRSMDYT
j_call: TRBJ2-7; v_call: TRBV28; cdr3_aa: ASSLPGPTASPGEQY
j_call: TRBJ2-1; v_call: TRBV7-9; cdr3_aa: ASSLARRWGSNEQF
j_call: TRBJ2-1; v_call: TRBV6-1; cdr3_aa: ASRRQAQEQF
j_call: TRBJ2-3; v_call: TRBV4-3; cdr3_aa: ASSQQGLTDTQY
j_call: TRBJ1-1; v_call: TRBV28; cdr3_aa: ASMGGTLNTEAF
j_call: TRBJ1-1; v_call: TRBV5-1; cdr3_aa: ASSLVPGTNTEAF
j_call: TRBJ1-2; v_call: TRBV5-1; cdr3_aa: ASSMGDSVRGGYT
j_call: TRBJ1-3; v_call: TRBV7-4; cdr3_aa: ASSPRYSGNTIY
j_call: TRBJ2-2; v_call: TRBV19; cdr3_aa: ATKGGGPPGELF
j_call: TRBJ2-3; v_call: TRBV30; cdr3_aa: AWTVRDTDTQY
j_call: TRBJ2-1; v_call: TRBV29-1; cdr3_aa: SAGGSEKSSYNEQF
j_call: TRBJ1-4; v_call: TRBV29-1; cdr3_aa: SVGDAEKLF
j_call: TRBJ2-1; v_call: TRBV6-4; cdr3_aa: ASSTGSPYNEQF
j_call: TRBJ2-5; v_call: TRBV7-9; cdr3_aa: ASSFPSETQY
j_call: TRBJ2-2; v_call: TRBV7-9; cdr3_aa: ASSLGQGYTGELF
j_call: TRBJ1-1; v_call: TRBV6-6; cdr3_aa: ASKGQTNTEAF
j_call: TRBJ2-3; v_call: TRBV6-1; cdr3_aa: ASSPEVADTQY
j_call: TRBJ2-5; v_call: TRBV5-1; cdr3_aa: ASSVFTQRGETQY
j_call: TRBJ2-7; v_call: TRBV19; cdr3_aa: ASSIEGASGGSYEQY
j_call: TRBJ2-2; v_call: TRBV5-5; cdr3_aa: ASSLNWQGGELF
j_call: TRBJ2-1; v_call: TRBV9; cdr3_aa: ASASGPGRAYNEQF
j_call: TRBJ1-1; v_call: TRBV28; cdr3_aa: ASSLSQGWQAF
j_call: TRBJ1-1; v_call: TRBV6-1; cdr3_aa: ASSLQGKDTEAF
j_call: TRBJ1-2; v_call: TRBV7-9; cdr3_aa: ASSPTPGVSYGYT
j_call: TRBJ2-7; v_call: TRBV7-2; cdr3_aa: ASSLFALGTSGRDEQY
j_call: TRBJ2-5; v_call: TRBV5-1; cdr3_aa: ASSLVFGEETQY
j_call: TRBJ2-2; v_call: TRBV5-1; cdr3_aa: ASSLEGGHTGELF
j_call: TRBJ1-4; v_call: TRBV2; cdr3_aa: ASSMNQGRNEKLF
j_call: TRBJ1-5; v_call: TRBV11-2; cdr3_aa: ASSLVGRKSNQPQH
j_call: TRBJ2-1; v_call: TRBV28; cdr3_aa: ASSKAPSVAYNEQF
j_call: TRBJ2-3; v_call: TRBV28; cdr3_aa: ASSPYWGQGPTSTDTQY
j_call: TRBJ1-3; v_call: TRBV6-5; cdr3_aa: ASSYSTGSWDTIY
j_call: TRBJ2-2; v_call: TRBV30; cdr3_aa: AWRPPGQLTGELF
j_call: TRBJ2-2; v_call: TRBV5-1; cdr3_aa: ASSRGGSGNPGELF
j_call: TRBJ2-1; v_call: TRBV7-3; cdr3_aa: ASSARLAGVTEQF
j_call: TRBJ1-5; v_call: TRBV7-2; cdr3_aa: ASRVDSSNQPQH
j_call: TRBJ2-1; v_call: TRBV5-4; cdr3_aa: ASSSLTSGSYNEQF
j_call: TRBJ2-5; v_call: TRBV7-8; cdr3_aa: ASSLVRAGRETQY
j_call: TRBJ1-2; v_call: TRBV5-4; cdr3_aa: ASSNRPNYGYT
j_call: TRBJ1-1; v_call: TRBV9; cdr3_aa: ASSVTPRGSNTEAF
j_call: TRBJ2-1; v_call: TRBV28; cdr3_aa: AYRSGNEQF
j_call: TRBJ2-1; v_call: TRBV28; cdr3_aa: ASTSRRNEQF
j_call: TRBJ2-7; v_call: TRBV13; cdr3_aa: ASSLEVGGEQY
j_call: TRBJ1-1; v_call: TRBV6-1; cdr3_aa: ASSARQGATEAF
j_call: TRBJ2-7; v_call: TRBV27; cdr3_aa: ASSFIEDRGVEQY
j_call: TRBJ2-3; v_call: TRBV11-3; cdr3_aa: ASSLDGGRDTQY
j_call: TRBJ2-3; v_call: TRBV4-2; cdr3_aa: ASSQVEGIDPRTDTQY
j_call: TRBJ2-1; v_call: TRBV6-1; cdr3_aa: ASSVYNYNEQF
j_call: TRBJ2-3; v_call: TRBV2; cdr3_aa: ASSPGTGTDTQY
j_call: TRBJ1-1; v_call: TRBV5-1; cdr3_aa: ASSLGGSGTEAF
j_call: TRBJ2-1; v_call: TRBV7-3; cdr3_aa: ASSHGQDDEQF
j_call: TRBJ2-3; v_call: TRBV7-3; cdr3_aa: ASSLTGLAGGSDTQY
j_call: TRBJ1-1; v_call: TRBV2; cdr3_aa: ASGSGRVNTEAF
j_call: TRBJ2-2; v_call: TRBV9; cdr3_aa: ASSVGLAGFTGELF